The 22 T cell receptor beta chains given below trace back to one sample, sequenced in a study of metastatic and nonmetastatic thyroid tumors. TCRdb re-analyzed the PCR reads using MiXCR. The sample carries under 25,000 clones, approximately 22% recorded once. No patient received treatment before thyroid surgery. Sequencing was done on a sample of adjacent normal tissue. These receptors came from a female donor with papillary thyroid cancer or a benign thyroid nodule (not recorded which). Some clones in this sample may be carry-over from other donors' samples.

This clone was picked up a small number of times. At the DNA level, this CDR3 is encoded by other sequences in the same sample as well. The CDR3 region is CASTRGGGPYEQYF. CDR3 in DNA: TGCGCCAGCACCCGAGGTGGGGGGCCCTACGAGCAGTACTTC. The chain uses TRBV5-1 and TRBJ2-7; D tentatively fits TRBD1 or TRBD2 (6 bases each). V was clipped by 6 bases and J by 2 bases, with 15 bases between them. The germline V gene encodes CDR1 SGHRS and CDR2 YFSETQ. CDR3 length equals 14 residues.

This clone was seen a handful of times. The V and J genes are TRBV2 and TRBJ1-3; tentative D call: TRBD1 (5 bases). The ends were cut back, 4 bases at V and 0 bases at J, with 10 bases in the middle. This CDR3 comprises 15 residues. Germline assignment: CDR1 SNHLY and CDR2 FYNNEI. This CDR3 reads CASSGAGPSGNTIYF. In nucleotides, the CDR3 is TGTGCCAGCAGTGGCGCGGGGCCCTCTGGAAACACCATATATTTT.

This clone was recorded a few times. This chain links TRBV6-2 or TRBV6-3 with TRBJ2-3; possibly TRBD1 for D (5 bases). Trimming took off 6 bases at V and 5 bases at J, with 12 bases between the two ends. Germline assignment: CDR1 MNHEY and CDR2 SVGEGT. There are 13 residues in the CDR3. The CDR3 reads CASSGLRGDTQYF. CDR3 nucleotides: TGTGCCAGCAGCGGTCTAAGGGGAGATACGCAGTATTTT.

CDR3: CASSPSGGSNSPLHF. CDR3 sequence (DNA): TGTGCCAGCAGCCCGTCAGGGGGCTCGAATTCACCCCTCCACTTT. The V gene is TRBV7-9, the J gene TRBJ1-6; the match to TRBD1 covers 8 bases. The V gene end was trimmed by 5 bases and the J gene end by 7 bases; junction bases not matched to a gene: 7. The CDR3 runs 15 residues. CDR1 is SEHNR, CDR2 FQNEAQ, per germline (reference sequence).

At least ten counts were recorded for this clone. Different DNA sequences within this sample yield the same CDR3. The V gene is TRBV6-1, the J gene TRBJ1-6; 9 positions match TRBD1. After removal of 5 bases from V and 7 bases from J, the junction contained 6 bases not matched to a gene. This CDR3 contains 15 residues. Germline V gene lookup returns CDR1 MNHNS and CDR2 SASEGT. The CDR3 here is CASSMGTGRNSPLHF. As DNA, the CDR3 is TGTGCCAGCAGTATGGGGACAGGGAGGAATTCACCCCTCCACTTT.

The chain uses TRBV28 and TRBJ1-2; TRBD1 matches at 7 bases. The germline V gene encodes CDR1 MDHEN and CDR2 SYDVKM. The CDR3 consists of 13 residues. The V segment lost 6 bases and the J segment 7 bases; nucleotides outside the gene matches: 8. As DNA, the CDR3 is TGTGCCAGCAGCCCAACGCAGGGGGTTGGCTACACCTTC. It specifies CASSPTQGVGYTF.

The table lists this clone with a count of one. A junction end diverges from the germline sequence, so it may reflect a read error. V usage is TRBV20-1 and J usage is TRBJ2-2, with D possibly being TRBD2 (5 bases). The CDR3 has 14 amino acids. CDR1 is DFQATT, CDR2 SNEGSKA, per germline (reference sequence). The CDR3 nucleotides read TGCAGTTCTAGAAAGCTGCCGAACACCGGGGAGCCGTTTTTT. As protein: CSSRKLPNTGEPFF.

The chain combines TRBV11-2 with TRBJ2-7; TRBD2 might be the D (5 bases). The V gene's germline CDR1 is SGHAT and CDR2 FQNNGV. V dropped 5 bases and J dropped 5 bases, with 22 bases sitting between them. The CDR3 totals 16 residues. CDR3: CASSPLAAGTSDEQYF. In DNA, the CDR3 is TGTGCCAGCAGCCCCCTGGCCGCAGGTACTAGTGACGAGCAGTACTTC.

The chain recombines TRBV5-1 with TRBJ1-1, with TRBD1 matching 9 bases. Germline V CDR1 and CDR2: SGHRS, YFSETQ. The CDR3 runs to 13 residues. V dropped 5 bases and J dropped 2; count of bases not matched to a gene: 1. CDR3 loop: CASRQGANTEAFF. The CDR3 DNA reads as TGCGCCAGCAGACAGGGGGCAAACACTGAAGCTTTCTTT.

This clone was counted a few times. The chain uses TRBV6-1 and TRBJ1-2, with no clear D. The CDR3 extends over 13 amino acids. Trimming left V 4 bases short and J 4 bases short, with 10 bases between. CDR1 MNHNS and CDR2 SASEGT come from the germline V gene. CDR3 in DNA: TGTGCCAGCAGTGTTATGGGTGTCTATGGCTACACCTTC. This gives the protein CASSVMGVYGYTF.

This clone came up many times. The rearrangement links TRBV20-1 to TRBJ2-5; no clear D gene. Germline values: CDR1 DFQATT, CDR2 SNEGSKA (reference sequence). V shed 5 bases and J shed 0 bases, with 4 bases lying between them. This CDR3 spans 11 amino acids. The CDR3 here is CSADNQETQYF. The CDR3 DNA reads as TGCAGTGCTGACAACCAAGAGACCCAGTACTTC.

The V gene is TRBV27, the J gene TRBJ1-1, with TRBD1 matching over 9 bases. After removal of 6 bases from V and 7 bases from J, the junction contained 9 bases not matched to a gene. The CDR3 is 14 residues long. Germline V gene data show CDR1 as MNHEY and CDR2 as SMNVEV (reference sequence). Written as DNA, the CDR3 is TGTGCCAGCAGACCCACAGGGGGCTGTATTGAAGCTTTCTTT. Translated: CASRPTGGCIEAFF.

The chain links TRBV20-1 to TRBJ2-7; 7 nucleotides agree with TRBD1. This CDR3 is 15 amino acids long. V lost 0 bases to trimming and J lost 3 bases; unmatched junction nucleotides: 8. CDR1 and CDR2 (germline): DFQATT, SNEGSKA (reference sequence). The CDR3 loop reads CSARDLIGTDYEQYF. The CDR3 DNA sequence: TGCAGTGCTAGAGATCTTATCGGGACAGACTACGAGCAGTACTTC.

This chain connects TRBV7-9 to TRBJ2-7; D is unclear. Germline values: CDR1 SEHNR, CDR2 FQNEAQ (reference sequence). The CDR3 runs to 12 residues. Trimming left V 1 base short and J 3 bases short, with 4 bases between. The CDR3 here is CASSLDFYEQYF. CDR3 nucleotides: TGTGCCAGCAGCTTAGATTTCTACGAGCAGTACTTC.

This sequence joins TRBV6-1 and TRBJ2-7; no reliable D call. Trimming removed 7 bases from V and 0 bases from J, with 7 bases in between. The CDR3 is made up of 12 amino acids. Germline V gene sequence: CDR1 MNHNS, CDR2 SASEGT. DNA for the CDR3: TGTGCCAGCATTGAGTCCTCCTACGAGCAGTACTTC. Translating gives CASIESSYEQYF.

The V call is TRBV14, the J call TRBJ2-7; D gene uncertain. The CDR3 runs to 12 residues. Trimming removed 2 bases at V and 8 bases at J, with 10 bases between. Germline loops: CDR1 SGHDN, CDR2 FVKESK. CDR3 DNA sequence: TGTGCCAGCAGCCAACTAACAGAGCAGCAGTACTTC. It codes for CASSQLTEQQYF.

CDR3 amino acids: CSAPSTSGSLNEQFF. The CDR3 nucleotides read TGCAGTGCTCCTTCGACTAGCGGGAGTTTAAATGAGCAGTTCTTC. V and J are TRBV20-1 and TRBJ2-1; 12 bases map to TRBD2. V was clipped by 5 bases and J by 7 bases; unmatched bases: 9. The germline gives CDR1 DFQATT, CDR2 SNEGSKA (reference sequence). The CDR3 covers 15 residues.

V gene TRBV20-1 combines with J gene TRBJ2-7; tentatively, D is TRBD2 (6 bases). CDR1 and CDR2 (germline): DFQATT, SNEGSKA (reference sequence). Trimming pared 0 bases from V and 0 bases from J, leaving 9 bases between. The CDR3 is made up of 14 amino acids. The CDR3 protein is CSARERESSYEQYF. The CDR3 DNA reads as TGCAGTGCTAGAGAGCGGGAATCCTCCTACGAGCAGTACTTC.

Comment on this clone: The CDR3 does not close with the conserved phenylalanine or tryptophan, likely indicating a read error. The chain couples TRBV15 to TRBJ2-2, with D possibly TRBD2 on 6 matching bases. Germline values: CDR1 LNHNV, CDR2 YYDKDF (reference sequence). This CDR3 is built from 15 residues. V was shortened by 5 bases and J by 0 bases, with 10 bases between the two germline ends. The CDR3 loop reads CATSAGTSNTGELFS. CDR3 nucleotides: TGTGCCACCAGCGCAGGGACTTCGAACACCGGGGAGCTGTTTTCT.

This clone occurred many times. The gene calls are TRBV5-1 and TRBJ2-1; D is possibly TRBD1 (5 bases). Germline assignment: CDR1 SGHRS and CDR2 YFSETQ. The CDR3 runs 13 residues. Trimming stripped 0 bases from V and 12 bases from J, with 13 bases between. CDR3 sequence: CASSLAPKQGQFF. CDR3 nucleotide sequence: TGCGCCAGCAGCTTGGCCCCTAAGCAGGGGCAGTTCTTC.

This clone came up a few times. The chain joins TRBV5-4 to TRBJ1-2; perhaps TRBD1 as D (6 bases). The CDR3 spans 14 residues. The germline gives CDR1 SGHNT, CDR2 YYREEE (reference sequence). Trimming stripped 4 bases from V and 3 bases from J, with 13 bases between. CDR3 bases: TGTGCCAGCAGCGGTCTACAGGGCTACTATGGCTACACCTTC. Amino acid sequence: CASSGLQGYYGYTF.

This clone showed up just a few times. J is TRBJ1-1 and V is TRBV2; no clear D. Germline-derived CDR1 and CDR2 are SNHLY and FYNNEI. The V end was cut by 6 bases, the J end by 8 bases, with 10 bases between. This CDR3 is 11 amino acids long. CDR3 nucleotides: TGTGCCAGCAGCCTCGACTTCGAAGCTTTCTTT. Amino acid sequence: CASSLDFEAFF.